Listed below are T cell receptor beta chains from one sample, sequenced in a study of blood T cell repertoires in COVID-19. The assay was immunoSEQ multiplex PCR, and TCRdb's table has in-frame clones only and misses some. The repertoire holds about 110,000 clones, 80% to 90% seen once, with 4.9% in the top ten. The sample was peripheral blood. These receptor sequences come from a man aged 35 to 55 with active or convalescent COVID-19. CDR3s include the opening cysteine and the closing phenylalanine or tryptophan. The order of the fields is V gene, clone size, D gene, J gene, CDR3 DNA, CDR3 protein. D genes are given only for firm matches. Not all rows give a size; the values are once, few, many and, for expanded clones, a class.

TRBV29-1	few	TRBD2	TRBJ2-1	TGCAGCGTTGTCGGACTAGCGGGAGTAAACGATGAGCAGTTCTTC	CSVVGLAGVNDEQFF
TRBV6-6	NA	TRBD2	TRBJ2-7	TGTGCCAGCAGGGGGACTAGCGACCGACCCTACGAGCAGTACTTC	CASRGTSDRPYEQYF
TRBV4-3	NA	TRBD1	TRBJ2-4	TGCGCCAGCAGCCAGGGACAGAAGGGGAACATTCAGTACTTC	CASSQGQKGNIQYF
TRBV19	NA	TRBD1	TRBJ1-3	TGTGCCAGTAGTATAGCGGTGGACAGGGATATCTCTGGAAACACCATATATTTT	CASSIAVDRDISGNTIYF
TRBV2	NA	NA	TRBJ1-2	TGTGCCAGCGTCCGGGGAGCAGTTTCTAGTGGCTACACCTTC	CASVRGAVSSGYTF
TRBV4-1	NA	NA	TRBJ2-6	TGCGCCAGCAGCCCAACGACGGAGGGTGCTGGGGCCAACGTCCTGACTTTC	CASSPTTEGAGANVLTF
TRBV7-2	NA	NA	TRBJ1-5	TGTGCCAGCAGGAAACAGGGAATGGAGCCCCAGCATTTT	CASRKQGMEPQHF
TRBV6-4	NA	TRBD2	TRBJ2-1	TGTGCCAGCAGCGTCACTAGCGGAGGGTACAATGAGCAGTTCTTC	CASSVTSGGYNEQFF
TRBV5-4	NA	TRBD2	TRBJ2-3	TGTGCCAGCAGCCAGGGACTAGCGGGACCCACAGATACGCAGTATTTT	CASSQGLAGPTDTQYF
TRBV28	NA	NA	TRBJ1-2	TGTGCCAGCAGTTCGAACTATGGCTACACCTTC	CASSSNYGYTF
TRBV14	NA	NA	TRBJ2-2	TGTGCCAGCAGCCACCGACACCCGGGTGGAGGGAACACCGGGGAGCTGTTTTTT	CASSHRHPGGGNTGELFF
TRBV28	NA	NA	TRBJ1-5	TGTGCCAGCAGTTCCCAACTCAATCAGCCCCAGCATTTT	CASSSQLNQPQHF
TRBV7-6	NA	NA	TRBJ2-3	TGTGCCAGCAGCTCCGGCGGGTATAGAGCAGATACGCAGTATTTT	CASSSGGYRADTQYF
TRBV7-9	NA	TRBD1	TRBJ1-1	TGTGCCAGCAGCCCACGGACAGGGGCGAACACTGAAGCTTTCTTT	CASSPRTGANTEAFF
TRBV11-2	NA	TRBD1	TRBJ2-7	TGTGCCAGCAGCGGGGGGACAGGCTCCTACGAGCAGTACTTC	CASSGGTGSYEQYF
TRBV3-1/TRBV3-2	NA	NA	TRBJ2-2	TGTGCCAGCAGCCCGATGGCGGGAAACACCGGGGAGCTGTTTTTT	CASSPMAGNTGELFF
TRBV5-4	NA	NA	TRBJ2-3	TGTGCCAGCAGCTCACTAGGAAATACGCAGTATTTT	CASSSLGNTQYF
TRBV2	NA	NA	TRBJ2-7	TGTGCCAGCAGGGAGCAAGGCGAGCAGTACTTC	CASREQGEQYF
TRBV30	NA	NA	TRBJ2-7	TGTGCCTGGGGCTCCGGACAGACCTACGAGCAGTACTTC	CAWGSGQTYEQYF
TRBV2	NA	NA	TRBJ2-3	TGTGCCAGCAGTAGACAGGCAGATACGCAGTATTTT	CASSRQADTQYF
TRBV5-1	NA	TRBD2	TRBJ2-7	TGCGCCAGCAGCTTGGTCGCTAGCGGGAGTGAGGAGCAGTACTTC	CASSLVASGSEEQYF
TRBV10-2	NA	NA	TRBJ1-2	TGCGCCAGCAGGGCGGGACGCACTAACTATGGCTACACCTTC	CASRAGRTNYGYTF
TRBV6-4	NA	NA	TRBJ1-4	TGTGCCAGCAGTTCTAAGTCAGGAGAAAAACTGTTTTTT	CASSSKSGEKLFF
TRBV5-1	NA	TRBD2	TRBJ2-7	TGCGCCAGCAGCCCGCAGGGAGGGAACTACGAGCAGTACTTC	CASSPQGGNYEQYF
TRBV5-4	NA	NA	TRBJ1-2	TGTGCCAGCAGCCACTACCGGGAGGAAGGAGGAGGCTACACCTTC	CASSHYREEGGGYTF
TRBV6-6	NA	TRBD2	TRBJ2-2	TGTGCCAGCAGTCTCAAAAGGACTAGCGGGCTACAGAGCACCGGGGAGCTGTTTTTT	CASSLKRTSGLQSTGELFF